A single T cell receptor beta chain is shown here with its context. This entry comes from a study of radiotherapy plus CTLA-4 blockade in lung cancer. Study background: There were objective responses in 15% to 20% of patients, and 31% had disease control.

Sequenced by immunoSEQ multiplex PCR; TCRdb stores in-frame clones only, minus some. Of tens of thousands of clones in the sample, 75% to 85% were seen once. The germline V gene encodes CDR1 DFQATT and CDR2 SNEGSKA (reference sequence). The CDR3 is made up of 10 amino acids. Trimming shortened V by 3 bases and J by 3 bases, and 3 bases separated the two germline ends. CTLA-4 blockade with ipilimumab, together with focal radiation, was given to patients with chemo-refractory metastatic non-small-cell lung cancer. The receptor was isolated from a human donor with non-small cell lung cancer who had a complete response to radiotherapy plus ipilimumab. This specimen was peripheral blood, taken from a patient treated with radiotherapy plus ipilimumab. This rearrangement joins TRBV20-1 to TRBJ2-7; D ambiguous. In nucleotides, the CDR3 is TGCAGTGCTAGTAGCTACGAGCAGTACTTC. This sequence encodes CSASSYEQYF.